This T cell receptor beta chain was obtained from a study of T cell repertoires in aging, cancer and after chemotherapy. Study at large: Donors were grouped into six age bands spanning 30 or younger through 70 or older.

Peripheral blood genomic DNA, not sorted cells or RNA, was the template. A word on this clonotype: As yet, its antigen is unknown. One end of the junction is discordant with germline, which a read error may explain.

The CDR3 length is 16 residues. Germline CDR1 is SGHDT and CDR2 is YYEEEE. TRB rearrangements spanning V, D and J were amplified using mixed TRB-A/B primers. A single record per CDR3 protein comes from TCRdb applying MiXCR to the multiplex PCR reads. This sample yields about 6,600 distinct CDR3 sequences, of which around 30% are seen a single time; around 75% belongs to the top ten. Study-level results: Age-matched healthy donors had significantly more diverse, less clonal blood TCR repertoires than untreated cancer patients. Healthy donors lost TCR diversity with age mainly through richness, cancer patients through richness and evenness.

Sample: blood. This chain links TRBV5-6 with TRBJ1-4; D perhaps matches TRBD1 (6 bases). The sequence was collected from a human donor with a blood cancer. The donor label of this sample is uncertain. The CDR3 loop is CASSLVSGEKNEKLFF. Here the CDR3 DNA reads TGCGCCAGCAGCTTGGTGTCAGGGGAGAAGAATGAAAAACTGTTTTTT.